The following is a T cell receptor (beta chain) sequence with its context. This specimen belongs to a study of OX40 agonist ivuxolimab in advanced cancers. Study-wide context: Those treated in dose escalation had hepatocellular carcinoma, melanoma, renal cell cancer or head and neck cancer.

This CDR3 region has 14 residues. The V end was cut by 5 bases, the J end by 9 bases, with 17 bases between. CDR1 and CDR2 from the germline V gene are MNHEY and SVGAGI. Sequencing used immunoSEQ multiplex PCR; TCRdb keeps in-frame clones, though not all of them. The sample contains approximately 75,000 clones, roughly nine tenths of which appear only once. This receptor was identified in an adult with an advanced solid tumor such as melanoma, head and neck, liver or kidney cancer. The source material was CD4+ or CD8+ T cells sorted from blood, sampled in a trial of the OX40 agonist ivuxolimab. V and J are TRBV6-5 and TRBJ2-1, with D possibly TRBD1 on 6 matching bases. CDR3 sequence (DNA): TGTGCCAGCAGTGGACCGGGACATCGTAGTGAGCAGTTCTTC. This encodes CASSGPGHRSEQFF.